The rows below give T cell receptor beta chains drawn from one sample of a study of blood T cell repertoires in COVID-19. Sequenced by immunoSEQ multiplex PCR; TCRdb stores in-frame clones only, minus some. The data show fewer than 300,000 clones, over 75% seen once. The source material was peripheral blood. These receptors all stem from a man over 45 with active or convalescent COVID-19. Both conserved end residues are part of each CDR3. The order of the fields is J gene, clone size, V gene, D gene, CDR3 length, CDR3 DNA, CDR3 protein. D genes are given only for firm matches. Expanded clones get a size class; other rows say once, few or many, or leave the size out.

TRBJ2-7	NA	TRBV29-1	TRBD1	14	TGCAGCGTTGAGCCGGGACAGGGGGCCTACGAGCAGTACTTC	CSVEPGQGAYEQYF
TRBJ2-1	few	TRBV2	NA	10	TGTGCCAGCCGGTACAATGAGCAGTTCTTC	CASRYNEQFF
TRBJ1-2	NA	TRBV24-1	NA	16	TGTGCCACCAGGCCGAACCGGGACACTGGGAACTATGGCTACACCTTC	CATRPNRDTGNYGYTF
TRBJ2-5	NA	TRBV5-4	NA	14	TGTGCCAGCAGCCCTTCGGGACTCGCAGAGACCCAGTACTTC	CASSPSGLAETQYF
TRBJ2-1	NA	TRBV11-2	TRBD2	19	TGTGCCAGCAGCCCAGGGGTAACTAGCGGGGGGACTAATAGAAATGAGCAGTTCTTC	CASSPGVTSGGTNRNEQFF
TRBJ2-2	NA	TRBV11-3	TRBD2	17	TGTGCCAGCAGCAAACTAGCGGGAGCGTGGAACACCGGGGAGCTGTTTTTT	CASSKLAGAWNTGELFF
TRBJ1-6	once	TRBV9	NA	17	TGTGCCAGCAGCGTAGGTGGGGGGGGAGAAGGAAATTCACCCCTCCACTTT	CASSVGGGGEGNSPLHF
TRBJ2-3	NA	TRBV5-1	NA	16	TGCGCCAGCAGCTTTCTCAACAGGGCGCCCACAGATACGCAGTATTTT	CASSFLNRAPTDTQYF
TRBJ2-7	NA	TRBV30	TRBD1	13	TGTGCCTGGAGTGCGGACAGGGACTACGAGCAGTACTTC	CAWSADRDYEQYF
TRBJ1-1	NA	TRBV18	NA	12	TGTGCCAGCTCACTTGGGAGGTTTTCGGCTTTCTTT	CASSLGRFSAFF
TRBJ2-5	NA	TRBV9	NA	14	TGTGCCAGCAGCACGATGCCTTTCGGTGAGACCCAGTACTTC	CASSTMPFGETQYF
TRBJ2-5	few	TRBV5-1	TRBD1	14	TGCGCCAGCAGCCGACAGGGAGACCAAGAGACCCAGTACTTC	CASSRQGDQETQYF
TRBJ2-7	NA	TRBV21-1	NA	20	TGTGCCAGCAGCAAACCGCCCAGGGGGAAAACTAGCGGGGATCCCTACGAGCAGTACTTC	CASSKPPRGKTSGDPYEQYF
TRBJ2-2	NA	TRBV5-1	TRBD1	15	TGCGCCAGCAGCCCCCGGGACAGCAAGACCGGGGAGCTGTTTTTT	CASSPRDSKTGELFF
TRBJ2-5	NA	TRBV14	TRBD1	19	TGTGCCAGCAGCCTCGGGACAGGGGCCTTACGAGCGGGACAAGAGACCCAGTACTTC	CASSLGTGALRAGQETQYF
TRBJ2-3	NA	TRBV4-1	TRBD2	16	TGCGCCAGCAGCCACCCCGCGGGGCGGGAGGAGGATACGCAGTATTTT	CASSHPAGREEDTQYF
TRBJ1-1	NA	TRBV27	NA	13	TGTGCCAGCAGTTTATCGAGGAGTACTGAAGCTTTCTTT	CASSLSRSTEAFF
TRBJ1-5	NA	TRBV28	TRBD1	14	TGTGCCAGCAGTTTGCGACAGGGATTACAGCCCCAGCATTTT	CASSLRQGLQPQHF
TRBJ1-6	NA	TRBV6-5	TRBD1	15	TGTGCCAGCAGCGGGACAGGCGGGACAAATTCACCCCTCCACTTT	CASSGTGGTNSPLHF
TRBJ1-1	NA	TRBV9	NA	15	TGTGCCAGCAGCGTAGAGAAGGGGATGAACACTGAAGCTTTCTTT	CASSVEKGMNTEAFF
TRBJ2-7	NA	TRBV5-1	TRBD1	15	TGCGCCAGCAGCTCCCCGGGACAGGGCTATTACGAGCAGTACTTC	CASSSPGQGYYEQYF